The 20 T cell receptor beta chains in this list originate from one sample, sequenced in a study of blood T cells in healthy people across ages (dated by TCRdb to about 2015). Library preparation employed 5' RACE. Sequencing took place on an Illumina HiSeq 2500. A second roughly 6 to 11 cycle PCR used a sample-barcoded 5' primer and a J-beta primer mix. TCRdb reworked the public reads: Q25 trimming with fastp, MiXCR clone assembly, productive beta chains retained. Rows matching on CDR3 protein sequence are summarized as one entry with the most common DNA and genes. The sample table records 450,000 to 650,000 distinct CDR3 sequences; nearly 25% of these occur just once. The ten biggest clones cover roughly 9.4% of the sample. These data were likewise used in another study, on T cells of mothers and their children.

The sample consisted of blood. These receptors originate from a boy between 10 and 17 years old in good health.

This rearrangement joins TRBV6-2 or TRBV6-3 to TRBJ2-7, with D tentatively TRBD2 (5 bases). V was clipped by 2 bases and J by 0 bases, with 26 bases between them. Germline values: CDR1 MNHEY, CDR2 SVGEGT. This CDR3 is built from 20 residues. The CDR3 coding sequence is TGTGCCAGCAGTTACATTCCGGTGTATCGACGGGGATCCCCCTCCTACGAGCAGTACTTC. Protein product: CASSYIPVYRRGSPSYEQYF.

This chain joins TRBV4-1 and TRBJ2-7, with no clear D. Trimming removed 1 base at V and 7 bases at J, with 17 bases between. The CDR3 spans 15 residues. Germline assignment: CDR1 MGHRA and CDR2 YSYEKL. Here the CDR3 reads CASSQVQEGREEQYF. DNA of the CDR3: TGCGCCAGCAGCCAAGTGCAAGAAGGAAGGGAAGAGCAGTACTTC.

This clonotype has only a few counts. V is TRBV5-1 and J is TRBJ2-5; 7 bases match TRBD2. The V gene's germline CDR1 is SGHRS and CDR2 YFSETQ. CDR3 size: 16 residues. The V gene end was trimmed by 0 bases and the J gene end by 3 bases; junction bases not matched to a gene: 8. DNA of the CDR3: TGCGCCAGCAGCTTGGGTTCCAGCGGGGTGAAAGAGACCCAGTACTTC. The encoded protein is CASSLGSSGVKETQYF.

This clonotype was picked up a small number of times. CDR3 sequence reads: CASSYSGRGDTGELFF. In DNA form, the CDR3 reads TGTGCCAGCAGTTACTCGGGCAGGGGCGACACCGGGGAGCTGTTTTTT. The J gene is TRBJ2-2, the V gene TRBV6-2 or TRBV6-3; perhaps TRBD1 as D (6 bases). The CDR3 covers 16 residues. Between the trimmed V and J ends, which lost 0 bases and 3 bases, there was a span of 11 bases. Germline values: CDR1 MNHEY, CDR2 SVGEGT.

The chain recombines TRBV13 with TRBJ2-7; TRBD2 aligns across 8 bases. The germline V gene has CDR1 PRHDT and CDR2 FYEKMQ (reference sequence). This CDR3 is 17 amino acids long. Germline trimming cut 5 bases from V and 2 bases from J; bases unmatched to any gene: 14. The CDR3 sequence is CASSPRGVAGHTYEQYF. The DNA for the CDR3 is TGTGCCAGCAGCCCCCGGGGTGTAGCGGGGCACACCTACGAGCAGTACTTC. Filled out from reference TRBV13 and TRBJ2-7, the complete variable domain reads AAGVIQSPRHLIKEKRETATLKCYPIPRHDTVYWYQQGPGQDPQFLISFYEKMQSDKGSIPDRFSAQQFSDYHSELNMSSLELGDSALYFCASSPRGVAGHTYEQYFGPGTRLTVT.

This clonotype was counted between two and nine times. This chain links TRBV11-3 with TRBJ2-7, with 11 nucleotides matching TRBD1. Germline trimming cut 5 bases from V and 3 bases from J; bases unmatched to any gene: 6. Germline-derived CDR1 and CDR2 are SGHNT and YENEEA. The CDR3 contains 15 residues. CDR3 sequence (DNA): TGTGCCAGCAGCCCCCATGGGACAGGGGGCTACGAGCAGTACTTC. As protein: CASSPHGTGGYEQYF.

This clonotype came up a few times. The chain recombines TRBV12-3 or TRBV12-4 with TRBJ2-3; TRBD1 matches 9 bases. Trimming removed 3 bases from V and 8 bases from J; junction bases left unmatched: 12. The CDR3 sequence is 16 residues long. CDR3 protein: CASSLYGTGKPGTQYF. The CDR3 DNA is TGTGCCAGCAGTTTGTACGGGACAGGGAAGCCCGGTACGCAGTATTTT.

The rearrangement joins TRBV12-3 or TRBV12-4 to TRBJ2-5; TRBD2 agrees at 7 bases. The DNA end favors TRBJ2-7, so the J call may be wrong. This CDR3 has 14 residues. CDR3 residues: CASSPAGLTYEQYF. The CDR3 DNA is TGTGCCAGCAGCCCGGCGGGACTAACCTACGAGCAGTACTTC.

This chain links TRBV9 with TRBJ1-1; a weak D match, TRBD1 (5 bases). From germline, CDR1 is SGDLS and CDR2 YYNGEE. Trimming left V 3 bases short and J 2 bases short, with 17 bases between. The length of the CDR3 is 16 residues. The CDR3 protein is CASSGGLPWGNTEAFF. CDR3 DNA: TGTGCCAGCAGCGGGGGACTCCCCTGGGGCAACACTGAAGCTTTCTTT.

This chain connects TRBV20-1 to TRBJ2-5; 9 nucleotides line up with TRBD2. Germline V gene lookup returns CDR1 DFQATT and CDR2 SNEGSKA (reference sequence). The V gene end was trimmed by 0 bases and the J gene end by 5 bases; junction bases not matched to a gene: 7. The CDR3 has 15 residues. CDR3 nucleotides: TGCAGTGCTAGAGATTTCGCGGGAGGGTCGGAGACCCAGTACTTC. Translation: CSARDFAGGSETQYF.

This clonotype showed up just a few times. V is TRBV29-1 and J is TRBJ1-1; the D is unclear. The CDR3 is 13 amino acids. V lost 6 bases to trimming and J lost 6 bases, with 17 bases between them. CDR1 is SQVTM, CDR2 ANQGSEA, per germline. The CDR3 protein is CSVRTGGTPEAFF. The CDR3 DNA reads TGCAGCGTCAGGACGGGTGGAACACCTGAAGCTTTCTTT.

The V and J genes are TRBV5-1 and TRBJ2-5; D might be TRBD1 (6 bases). The germline CDR1 and CDR2 sequences are SGHRS and YFSETQ. This CDR3 has 14 residues. Between the trimmed V and J ends, which lost 1 base and 3 bases, there was a span of 10 bases. The CDR3 region has the DNA TGCGCCAGCAGCTTGTGGGGGCATAAAGAGACCCAGTACTTC. It codes for CASSLWGHKETQYF.

The rearrangement links TRBV20-1 to TRBJ2-4; D is perhaps TRBD2 (6 bases). This CDR3 contains 16 residues. Germline V gene data show CDR1 as DFQATT and CDR2 as SNEGSKA (reference sequence). V shed 0 bases and J shed 0 bases, with 12 bases lying between them. Written as DNA, the CDR3 is TGCAGTGCTAGAGATCGGAGGGATCTAGCCAAAAACATTCAGTACTTC. Residues: CSARDRRDLAKNIQYF.

The J gene is TRBJ2-1, the V gene TRBV2, with 8 bases that match TRBD1. This CDR3 region has 16 residues. The V gene's germline CDR1 is SNHLY and CDR2 FYNNEI. Trimming cost V 5 bases and J 7 bases; bases outside gene matches: 13. As DNA, the CDR3 is TGTGCCAGCAGTCCTTTAGGGCCTACAGGGGGAAATGAGCAGTTCTTC. Protein sequence: CASSPLGPTGGNEQFF.

This clonotype has just a few counts. The rearrangement uses TRBV27 and TRBJ2-5; 9 bases align to TRBD1. Germline V gene sequence: CDR1 MNHEY, CDR2 SMNVEV (reference sequence). Trimming removed 6 bases from V and 2 bases from J; junction bases left unmatched: 19. This CDR3 comprises 19 residues. The CDR3 nucleotides are TGTGCCAGCAGCCGAAGACGTAGGGGACAGGGCGGTCGGCAAGAGACCCAGTACTTC. It translates to CASSRRRRGQGGRQETQYF.

This clonotype was seen more than once but under ten times. The rearrangement joins TRBV7-2 to TRBJ2-1; D gene uncertain. This CDR3 is built from 15 residues. The V end was cut by 5 bases, the J end by 3 bases, with 14 bases between. Germline-derived CDR1 and CDR2 are SGHTA and FQGNSA. CDR3 sequence: CASSARQQRYNEQFF. The CDR3 nucleotides are TGTGCCAGCAGCGCAAGACAACAGCGCTACAATGAGCAGTTCTTC.

This clonotype was recorded only once. A read error may be the cause here, since a much bigger clone is one base away. This chain links TRBV28 with TRBJ2-7, with 8 bases that match TRBD2. Germline V gene data show CDR1 as MDHEN and CDR2 as SYDVKM. This CDR3 has 14 residues. For the CDR3, the DNA is TGTGTCACCCTAACCGAGCGGGAGCAGTACGAGCAGTACTTC. Its translation: CVTLTEREQYEQYF.

This clonotype was counted between two and nine times. The chain has TRBV12-3 or TRBV12-4 and TRBJ2-4, with D perhaps matching TRBD1 (6 bases). V was shortened by 7 bases and J by 4 bases, with 11 bases between the two germline ends. The CDR3 length is 13 residues. The CDR3 reads CASTQGSKNIQYF. CDR3 coding DNA: TGTGCCAGCACCCAGGGGAGTAAAAACATTCAGTACTTC.

This clonotype was observed a handful of times. J is TRBJ1-1 and V is TRBV7-3, with D perhaps TRBD1 (5 bases). V was cut by 1 base and J by 3 bases, with 12 bases left in between. The CDR3 contains 15 residues. Germline V lookup: CDR1 SGHTA, CDR2 FQGTGA. CDR3 coding DNA: TGTGCCAGCAGCTTAATGCCCGGGGCCTACACTGAAGCTTTCTTT. Residues: CASSLMPGAYTEAFF.

This sequence joins TRBV15 and TRBJ1-4, with D possibly TRBD1 on 6 matching bases. The length of the CDR3 is 14 residues. Trimming took off 5 bases at V and 5 bases at J, with 12 bases between the two ends. The germline V gene encodes CDR1 LNHNV and CDR2 YYDKDF (reference sequence). This chain's CDR3 is CATSQGTFNEKLFF. The CDR3 bases are TGTGCCACCAGCCAGGGGACCTTCAATGAAAAACTGTTTTTT.